This TCR beta chain emerged from a study of shared clonotypes between healthy human individuals. Germline lookup yields CDR1 LNHDA and CDR2 SQIVND (reference sequence). The CDR3 is 13 amino acids. V was trimmed by 7 bases and J by 9 bases, leaving 13 bases between them. Study results and caveats: Larger richness was generally estimated for naive than memory subsets. Tissues were not sampled, only blood, and their repertoires likely differ.

Note on this clone: The antigen is undetermined.

Here immunoSEQ multiplex PCR was the method, and the copy in TCRdb shows in-frame clones only, minus some. The table has around 2.3 million clones, about 94% seen once. The chain combines TRBV19 with TRBJ1-6; D perhaps matches TRBD1 (6 bases). The receptor was isolated from a man aged 18 to 29 in good health. Sequenced: naive CD4+ T cells sorted from blood. Regarding subset: CD45RA+ positively selected. CDR3 sequence reads: CASKDSPFSPLHF. The CDR3 nucleotides are TGTGCCAGTAAGGACAGCCCTTTTTCACCCCTCCACTTT.